Listed below are T cell receptor beta chains from one sample, sequenced in a study of shared clonotypes between healthy human individuals. This table comes from immunoSEQ multiplex PCR, and its TCRdb copy is limited to in-frame clones, with some not included. The sample lists over a million clones, about 75% seen once, with about 1.5% in the top ten. Input material: memory CD4+ T cells sorted from blood. Receptors were obtained from a man in his late teens or twenties in good health. CDR3s include the opening cysteine and the closing phenylalanine or tryptophan. The D gene is left open where the match is weak. Clone size appears in some rows only: once, few, many, or a class for an expanded clone.

>.|TRBV27|TRBD2|TRBJ2-3
TGTGCCAGCAGTACCCGGGGGGACGGAGATACGCAGTATTTT
CASSTRGDGDTQYF
>.|TRBV6-4|.|TRBJ1-1
TGTGCCAGCAGTGAGCGAATGAACACTGAAGCTTTCTTT
CASSERMNTEAFF
>.|TRBV11-2|.|TRBJ1-6
TGTGCCAGCAGCTTATCGGGCAGCCATACCTCACCCCTCCACTTT
CASSLSGSHTSPLHF
>.|TRBV6-5|TRBD2|TRBJ2-2
TGTGCCAGCAGGGTAGCGGGGTACACCGGGGAGCTGTTTTTT
CASRVAGYTGELFF
>.|TRBV12-5|.|TRBJ1-6
TGTGCTAGTGGTTTGACCGGGGTAAATTCACCCCTCCACTTT
CASGLTGVNSPLHF
>.|TRBV20-1|.|TRBJ2-5
TGCAGTGCCCAGGAAGAGACCCAGTACTTC
CSAQEETQYF
>.|TRBV29-1|.|TRBJ2-3
TGCAGCGTTGAGAACGGGAATACGCAGTATTTT
CSVENGNTQYF
>.|TRBV15|.|TRBJ2-1
TGTGCCACCAGCAGAGAGGATCACTCCTACAATGAGCAGTTCTTC
CATSREDHSYNEQFF
>few|TRBV10-3|.|TRBJ1-1
TGTGCCATCAGTGACCCAAGGGGGAACACTGAAGCTTTCTTT
CAISDPRGNTEAFF
>once|TRBV28|.|TRBJ2-2
TGTGCCAGCAGCCGAGAAAGAGTGGGGGGACGGGAGCTGTTTTTT
CASSRERVGGRELFF
>.|TRBV6-1|.|TRBJ1-6
TGTGCCAGCAGTGAGCGGGGGCCGGTTAATTCACCCCTCCACTTT
CASSERGPVNSPLHF
>.|TRBV28|.|TRBJ2-7
TGTGCCAGCAGTCCCCAGGTAGTCGCCCACTACGAGCAGTACTTC
CASSPQVVAHYEQYF
>few|TRBV6-1|.|TRBJ2-7
TGTGCCAGCAGCGTTAACAGAGAGCAGTACTTC
CASSVNREQYF
>.|TRBV7-9|TRBD2|TRBJ2-1
TGTGCCAGCAGCTTAGGCTTGACTAGCCCCTACAATGAGCAGTTCTTC
CASSLGLTSPYNEQFF
>.|TRBV19|TRBD1|TRBJ2-1
TGTGCCAGTAGTGTCGGGACAGCGAATGAGCAGTTCTTC
CASSVGTANEQFF
>.|TRBV28|.|TRBJ2-7
TGTGCCAGCAGTCCACCCGAGGTGGGCTACGAGCAGTACTTC
CASSPPEVGYEQYF
>.|TRBV7-3|.|TRBJ2-5
TGTGCCAGCAGCCGAGATACTCAAGAGACCCAGTACTTC
CASSRDTQETQYF
>.|TRBV2|TRBD2|TRBJ2-1
TGTGCCAGCAGTGAAGACCTAGCGGGGGCCTGGGGGCAGTTCTTC
CASSEDLAGAWGQFF
>.|TRBV2|TRBD1|TRBJ2-5
TGTGCCAGCAGTGAAATAGAGACAGGGGGAAAGACCCAGTACTTC
CASSEIETGGKTQYF
>few|TRBV30|.|TRBJ2-6
TGTGCCTGGATGCGCTCTGGGGCCAACGTCCTGACTTTC
CAWMRSGANVLTF
>.|TRBV19|TRBD1|TRBJ2-5
TGTGCCAGTAGTATAGTCGGGACAGGACAAGAGACCCAGTACTTC
CASSIVGTGQETQYF
>.|TRBV6-4|.|TRBJ2-1
TGTGCCAGCAGTAAGGACTTCAACGGCAATGAGCAGTTCTTC
CASSKDFNGNEQFF
>.|TRBV11-2|.|TRBJ1-1
TGTGCCAGCAGCTTTGGGGGGAACACTGAAGCTTTCTTT
CASSFGGNTEAFF
>.|TRBV5-1|.|TRBJ2-2
TGCGCCAGCAGCTTTATACCAACCGGGGAGCTGTTTTTT
CASSFIPTGELFF
>.|TRBV6-5|.|TRBJ1-1
TGTGCCAGCACAGAAAGAGTGGGCATGGAAGCTTTCTTT
CASTERVGMEAFF
>once|TRBV10-3|TRBD1|TRBJ1-2
TGTGCCATCAGTGATTCGGACAGGGGGCGCGGCTACACCTTC
CAISDSDRGRGYTF
>.|TRBV11-3|.|TRBJ2-5
TGTGCCAGCAGCTTGGGAGCACACCAAGAGACCCAGTACTTC
CASSLGAHQETQYF
>.|TRBV5-4|TRBD2|TRBJ2-1
TGTGCCAGCAGCTTTCCGCGGGAGGCGTCTGGGGAGCAGTTCTTC
CASSFPREASGEQFF
>.|TRBV11-3|.|TRBJ2-3
TGTGCCAGCAGCTCATTTAAGGATACGCAGTATTTT
CASSSFKDTQYF
>few|TRBV19|TRBD1|TRBJ1-6
TGTGCCAGTAGTACCCTGGGACAGGGGGCTTATAATTCACCCCTCCACTTT
CASSTLGQGAYNSPLHF
>many|TRBV10-3|.|TRBJ1-1
TGTGCCATCAGTTTTTCGGGGGGGCTGAGTGATGAAGCTTTCTTT
CAISFSGGLSDEAFF
>.|TRBV5-4|.|TRBJ1-4
TGTGCCAGCAGCTTGGATATGGGGACGGGGAATGAAAAACTGTTTTTT
CASSLDMGTGNEKLFF
>.|TRBV10-2|.|TRBJ2-3
TGCGCCAGCAGTCAGCAGACGCCAGATACGCAGTATTTT
CASSQQTPDTQYF
>.|TRBV19|TRBD1|TRBJ2-7
TGTGCCAGTAGTAGCCAGGGGGCCACTACCTACGAGCAGTACTTC
CASSSQGATTYEQYF
>.|TRBV2|.|TRBJ2-1
TGTGCCAGCAGTTTAGGACAGACTACCTACAATGAGCAGTTCTTC
CASSLGQTTYNEQFF
>.|TRBV5-6|.|TRBJ1-4
TGTGCCAGCAGCTGGGCGGGTCCAACTAATGAAAAACTGTTTTTT
CASSWAGPTNEKLFF
>.|TRBV7-7|.|TRBJ2-2
TGTGCTAGCAGCCCGGGGAGTTGGGGCAACACCGGGGAGCTGTTTTTT
CASSPGSWGNTGELFF
>.|TRBV25-1|TRBD1|TRBJ1-5
TGTGCCACCAGAGGGCAGGGGGACAATCAGCCCCAGCATTTT
CATRGQGDNQPQHF
>.|TRBV6-5|TRBD1|TRBJ2-7
TGTGCCAGCAGAACCCGCGACAGGGTCCACGAGCAGTACTTC
CASRTRDRVHEQYF
>once|TRBV12-5|TRBD1|TRBJ2-7
TGTGCTAGTGGTACCCGGGACAGGAACTACGAGCAGTACTTC
CASGTRDRNYEQYF
>.|TRBV5-4|TRBD1|TRBJ1-2
TGTGCCAGCAGCTTAGGGACAGGGGTCGGTGGCTACACCTTC
CASSLGTGVGGYTF
>.|TRBV6-1|.|TRBJ1-5
TGTGCCGCGACCTTACAGGGCTTCGGCAATCAGCCCCAGCATTTT
CAATLQGFGNQPQHF
>once|TRBV18|.|TRBJ1-6
TGTGCCAGCTCACTGGGGACGGACTATAATTCACCCCTCCACTTT
CASSLGTDYNSPLHF
>once|TRBV5-1|TRBD1|TRBJ1-1
TGCGCCAGCAGCGAGACAACGGGGGGACAGACTTCGAACACTGAAGCTTTCTTT
CASSETTGGQTSNTEAFF
>.|TRBV7-8|TRBD2|TRBJ2-1
TGTGCCAGCAGCCCGTTGACTAGCGGGAGAACCTACAATGAGCAGTTCTTC
CASSPLTSGRTYNEQFF